This T cell receptor (beta chain) originates from a study of blood T cell repertoires in COVID-19. Study summary: From the United States, Italy and Spain came samples of acute and convalescent COVID-19. Sources were T cells, B-cell-depleted T cells, or PBMCs; the material itself was cDNA or gDNA.

V dropped 1 base and J dropped 6; count of bases not matched to a gene: 4. The length of the CDR3 is 14 residues. Germline assignment: CDR1 SGHTA and CDR2 FQGNSA. This table comes from immunoSEQ multiplex PCR, and its TCRdb copy is limited to in-frame clones, with some not included. The table has about 440,000 clones, around 90% seen once. This receptor was taken from a woman aged 18-29 years with acute COVID-19. This chain joins TRBV7-2 and TRBJ1-1; 8 bases align to TRBD1. The source material was PBMCs or T cells enriched from blood (not recorded which). The CDR3 DNA reads TGTGCCAGCAGCTTAGGGACAGGGTATCCTGAAGCTTTCTTT. Translation gives CASSLGTGYPEAFF.